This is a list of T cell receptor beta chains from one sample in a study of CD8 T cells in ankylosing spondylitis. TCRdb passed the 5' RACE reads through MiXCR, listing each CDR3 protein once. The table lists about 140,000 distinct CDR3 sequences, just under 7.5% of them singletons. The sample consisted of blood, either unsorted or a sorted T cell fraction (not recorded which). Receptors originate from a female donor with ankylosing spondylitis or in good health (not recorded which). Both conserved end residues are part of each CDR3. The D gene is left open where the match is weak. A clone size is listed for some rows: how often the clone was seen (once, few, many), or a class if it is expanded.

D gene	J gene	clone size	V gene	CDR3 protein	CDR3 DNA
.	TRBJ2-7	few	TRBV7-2	CASSLVQGSDEQYF	TGTGCCAGCAGCTTAGTACAGGGTTCGGACGAGCAGTACTTC
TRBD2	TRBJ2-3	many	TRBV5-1	CASVAGGTDTQYF	TGCGCCAGCGTAGCGGGGGGCACAGATACGCAGTATTTT
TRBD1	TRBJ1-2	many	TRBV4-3	CASSQDLILGTGNYGYTF	TGCGCCAGCAGCCAAGATTTAATTCTCGGGACAGGGAACTATGGCTACACCTTC
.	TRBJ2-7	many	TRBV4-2	CASSQDLAEYEQYF	TGTGCCAGCAGCCAAGACCTGGCCGAGTACGAGCAGTACTTC
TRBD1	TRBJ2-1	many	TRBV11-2	CASSMGQSNLGNEQFF	TGTGCCAGCAGCATGGGACAGAGCAATCTGGGCAATGAGCAGTTCTTC
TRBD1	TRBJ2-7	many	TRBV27	CASSWDRGGEQYF	TGTGCCAGCAGTTGGGACAGGGGGGGCGAGCAGTACTTC
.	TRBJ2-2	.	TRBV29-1	CSVVFGQELFF	TGCAGCGTTGTTTTTGGCCAGGAGCTGTTTTTT
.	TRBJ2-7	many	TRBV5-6	CASSLIGRPYEQYF	TGTGCCAGCAGCTTGATAGGCAGACCCTACGAGCAGTACTTC
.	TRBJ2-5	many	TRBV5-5	CASSLVGKETQYF	TGTGCCAGCAGCTTGGTAGGGAAAGAGACCCAGTACTTC
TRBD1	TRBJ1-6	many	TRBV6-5	CASSYSEVRDSPGSPLHF	TGTGCCAGCAGTTACTCCGAAGTTAGGGACAGCCCAGGTTCACCCCTCCACTTT
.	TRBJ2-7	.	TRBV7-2	CASSGASRYEQYF	TGTGCCAGCAGCGGGGCTTCCCGATACGAGCAGTACTTC
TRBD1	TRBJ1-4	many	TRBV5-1	CASSPAAQGAEKLFF	TGCGCCAGCAGTCCGGCTGCCCAGGGGGCTGAAAAACTGTTTTTT
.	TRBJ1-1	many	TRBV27	CASSLLFSLQGGTEAFF	TGTGCCAGCAGTTTATTGTTCAGCCTCCAAGGTGGCACTGAAGCTTTCTTT
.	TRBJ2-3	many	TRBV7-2	CASSLKDTQYF	TGTGCCAGCAGCTTAAAGGATACGCAGTATTTT
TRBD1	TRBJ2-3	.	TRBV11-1	CASNLGQGLFTSTDTQYF	TGTGCCAGCAACCTGGGACAGGGGCTTTTTACTAGCACAGATACGCAGTATTTT
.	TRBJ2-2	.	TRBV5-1	CASSLEQGVGSGELFF	TGCGCCAGCAGTTTGGAACAGGGAGTTGGGTCCGGGGAGCTGTTTTTT
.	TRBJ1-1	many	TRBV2	CASIGRTQNTEAFF	TGTGCCAGCATCGGACGGACCCAGAACACTGAAGCTTTCTTT
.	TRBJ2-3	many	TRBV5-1	CASSLEWDTDTQYF	TGCGCCAGCAGCTTGGAATGGGACACAGATACGCAGTATTTT
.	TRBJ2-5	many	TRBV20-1	CSARDGGQGEETQYF	TGCAGTGCTAGAGATGGGGGCCAGGGAGAAGAGACCCAGTACTTC
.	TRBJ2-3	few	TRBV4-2	CASSQDGLGGDTQYF	TGTGCCAGCAGCCAAGATGGACTAGGGGGTGATACGCAGTATTTT
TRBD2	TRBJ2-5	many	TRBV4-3	CASSQEGLDQETQYF	TGCGCCAGCAGCCAAGAGGGACTAGACCAGGAGACCCAGTACTTC
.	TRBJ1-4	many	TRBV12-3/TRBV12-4	CASSGVAGSNEKLFF	TGTGCCAGCAGTGGGGTGGCAGGGTCGAATGAAAAACTGTTTTTT
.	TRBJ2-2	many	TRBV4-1	CASSLQQSNHVTGELFF	TGCGCCAGCAGCCTTCAACAGTCCAACCATGTAACCGGGGAGCTGTTTTTT
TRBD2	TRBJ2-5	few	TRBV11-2	CATQTSAVGETQYF	TGTGCCACCCAGACTAGCGCGGTGGGGGAGACCCAGTACTTC